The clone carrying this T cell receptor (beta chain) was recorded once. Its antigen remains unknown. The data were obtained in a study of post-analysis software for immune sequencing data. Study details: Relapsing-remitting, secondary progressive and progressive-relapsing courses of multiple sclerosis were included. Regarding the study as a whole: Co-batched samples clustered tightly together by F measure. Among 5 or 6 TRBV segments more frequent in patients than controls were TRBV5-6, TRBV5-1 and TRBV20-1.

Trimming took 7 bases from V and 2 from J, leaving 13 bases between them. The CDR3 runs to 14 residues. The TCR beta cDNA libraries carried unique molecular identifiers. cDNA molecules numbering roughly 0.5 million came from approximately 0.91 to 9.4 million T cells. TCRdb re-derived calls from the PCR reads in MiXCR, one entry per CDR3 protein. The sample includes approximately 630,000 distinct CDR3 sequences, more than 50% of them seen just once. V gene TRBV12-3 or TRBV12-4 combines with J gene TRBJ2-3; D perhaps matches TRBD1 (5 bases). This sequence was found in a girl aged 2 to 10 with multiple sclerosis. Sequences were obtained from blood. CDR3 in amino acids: CASTIQEFTDTQYF. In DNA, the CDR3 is TGTGCCAGCACAATACAGGAATTCACAGATACGCAGTATTTT.